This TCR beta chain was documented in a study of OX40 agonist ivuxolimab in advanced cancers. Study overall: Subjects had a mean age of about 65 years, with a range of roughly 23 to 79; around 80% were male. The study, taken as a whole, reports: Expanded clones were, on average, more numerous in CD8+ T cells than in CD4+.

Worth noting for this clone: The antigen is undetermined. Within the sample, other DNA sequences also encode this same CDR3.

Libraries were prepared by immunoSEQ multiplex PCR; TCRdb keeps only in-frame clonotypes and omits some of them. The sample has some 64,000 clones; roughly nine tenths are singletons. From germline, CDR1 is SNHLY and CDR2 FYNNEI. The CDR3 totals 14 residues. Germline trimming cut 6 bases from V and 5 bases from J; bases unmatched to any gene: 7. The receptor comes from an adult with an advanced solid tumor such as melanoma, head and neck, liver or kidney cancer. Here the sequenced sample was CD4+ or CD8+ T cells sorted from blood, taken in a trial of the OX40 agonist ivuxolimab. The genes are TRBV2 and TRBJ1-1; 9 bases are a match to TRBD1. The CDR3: CASSVQGANTEAFF. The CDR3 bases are TGTGCCAGCAGCGTACAGGGGGCGAATACTGAAGCTTTCTTT.